The present entry profiles one TCR beta chain with its context. This entry comes from a study of a mutant IDH1 vaccine in newly diagnosed glioma. The data were produced by immunoSEQ multiplex PCR, yet TCRdb's version contains in-frame clones alone and is incomplete. This sample yields tens of thousands of clones, of which more than 85% are seen a single time; over 2.5% belongs to the top ten. Time point of the sample: baseline, week 1 (first vaccination visit). The treatment denotes: pre-vaccination baseline after standard-of-care therapy. The CDR3 has 17 amino acids. V lost 6 bases to trimming and J lost 4 bases; unmatched junction nucleotides: 14. CDR1 and CDR2 (germline): SNHLY, FYNNEI.

V gene TRBV2 combines with J gene TRBJ1-5; 8 nucleotides agree with TRBD1. This material consisted of PBMCs, taken from a glioma patient treated with radiotherapy, temozolomide or both. The clonotype was recovered from a man in his forties or fifties with glioma. The CDR3 DNA reads TGTGCCAGCAGCCGTCGGACAGGGAGTGTGGGGAATCAGCCCCAGCATTTT. As protein: CASSRRTGSVGNQPQHF. Supplemented by reference TRBV2 and TRBJ1-5, the full variable domain reads EPEVTQTPSHQVTQMGQEVILRCVPISNHLYFYWYRQILGQKVEFLVSFYNNEISEKSEIFDDQFSVERPDGSNFTLKIRSTKLEDSAMYFCASSRRTGSVGNQPQHFGDGTRLSIL.